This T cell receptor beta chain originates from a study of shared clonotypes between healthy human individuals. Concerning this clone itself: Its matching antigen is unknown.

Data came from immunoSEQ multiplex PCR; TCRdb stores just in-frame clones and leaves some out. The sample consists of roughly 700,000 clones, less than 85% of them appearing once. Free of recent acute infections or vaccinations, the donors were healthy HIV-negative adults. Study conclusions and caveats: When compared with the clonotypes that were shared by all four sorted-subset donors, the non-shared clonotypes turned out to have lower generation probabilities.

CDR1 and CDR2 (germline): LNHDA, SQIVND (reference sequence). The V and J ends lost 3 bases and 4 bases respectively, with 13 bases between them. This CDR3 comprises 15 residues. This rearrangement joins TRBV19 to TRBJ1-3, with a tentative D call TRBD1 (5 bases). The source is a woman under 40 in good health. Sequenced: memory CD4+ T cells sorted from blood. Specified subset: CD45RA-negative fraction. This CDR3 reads CASSILSGAGNTIYF. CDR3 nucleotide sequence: TGTGCCAGTAGTATTCTGAGCGGGGCCGGAAACACCATATATTTT.